Reported below is one T cell receptor (beta chain). The V and J ends lost 5 bases and 3 bases respectively, with 10 bases between them. The CDR3 totals 13 residues. Looked up from germline, CDR1 is LNHNV and CDR2 is YYDKDF (reference sequence). Libraries were prepared by immunoSEQ multiplex PCR; TCRdb keeps only in-frame clonotypes and omits some of them. The table has some 55,000 clones, more than 90% seen once; the top ten hold 0.95% to 1.5%. The sample originates from a study of T cell changes during pregnancy in multiple sclerosis. Source: peripheral blood, taken after pregnancy. The sequence was obtained from a female donor in good health, enrolled as a control in a pregnancy study. The J gene is TRBJ1-1, the V gene TRBV15; maybe TRBD1 (5 bases). CDR3 in DNA: TGTGCCACCAGCCGTCGCAGGGACACTGAAGCTTTCTTT. This codes for CATSRRRDTEAFF.